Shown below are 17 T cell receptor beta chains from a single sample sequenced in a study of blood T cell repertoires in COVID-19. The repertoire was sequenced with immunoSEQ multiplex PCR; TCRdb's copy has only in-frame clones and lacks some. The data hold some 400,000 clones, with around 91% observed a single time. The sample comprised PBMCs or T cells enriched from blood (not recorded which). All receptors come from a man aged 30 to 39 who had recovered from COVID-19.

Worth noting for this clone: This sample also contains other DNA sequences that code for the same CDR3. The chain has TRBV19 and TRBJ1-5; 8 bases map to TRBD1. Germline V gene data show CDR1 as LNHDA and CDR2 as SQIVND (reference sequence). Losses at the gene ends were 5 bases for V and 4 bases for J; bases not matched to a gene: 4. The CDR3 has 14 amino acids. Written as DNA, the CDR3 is TGTGCCAGTAGTGGACAGGGAGGGAATCAGCCCCAGCATTTT. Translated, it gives CASSGQGGNQPQHF.

As DNA, the CDR3 is TGCGCCAGCAACCCCCTGGGGGGGGGTACTGAGCAGTTCTTC. It codes for CASNPLGGGTEQFF. J is TRBJ2-1 and V is TRBV5-1; 7 bases are a match to TRBD2. The junction had 12 bases not matched to a gene; V was cut back by 6 bases and J by 9 bases. Germline V lookup: CDR1 SGHRS, CDR2 YFSETQ. This CDR3 region has 14 residues.

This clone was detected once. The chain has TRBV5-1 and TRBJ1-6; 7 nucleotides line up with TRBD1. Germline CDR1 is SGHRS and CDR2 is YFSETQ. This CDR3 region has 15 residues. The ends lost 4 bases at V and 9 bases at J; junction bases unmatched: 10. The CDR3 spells CASSLWTGSASPLHF. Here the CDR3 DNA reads TGCGCCAGCAGCCTTTGGACAGGATCGGCTTCACCCCTCCACTTT.

The chain's CDR3 is CASSEFDQPQHF. The CDR3 bases are TGCGCCAGCAGTGAGTTCGATCAGCCCCAGCATTTT. The rearrangement joins TRBV10-1 to TRBJ1-5; D is undetermined. Trimming took off 1 base at V and 5 bases at J, with 3 bases between the two ends. Germline V gene data show CDR1 as WNHNN and CDR2 as SYGVQD (reference sequence). This CDR3 region has 12 residues.

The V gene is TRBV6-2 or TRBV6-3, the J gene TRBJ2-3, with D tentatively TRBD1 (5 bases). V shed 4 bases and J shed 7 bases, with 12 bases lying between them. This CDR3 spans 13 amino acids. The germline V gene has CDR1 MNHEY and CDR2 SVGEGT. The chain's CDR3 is CASSSRQWYTQYF. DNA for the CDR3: TGTGCCAGCAGTTCCCGACAGTGGTATACGCAGTATTTT.

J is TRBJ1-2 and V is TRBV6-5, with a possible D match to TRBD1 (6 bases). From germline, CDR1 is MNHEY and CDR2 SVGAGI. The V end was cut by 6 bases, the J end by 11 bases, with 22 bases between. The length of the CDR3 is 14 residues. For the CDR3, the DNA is TGTGCCAGCAGCCCCCGGACAGAACGTCTCTCGTACACCTTC. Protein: CASSPRTERLSYTF.

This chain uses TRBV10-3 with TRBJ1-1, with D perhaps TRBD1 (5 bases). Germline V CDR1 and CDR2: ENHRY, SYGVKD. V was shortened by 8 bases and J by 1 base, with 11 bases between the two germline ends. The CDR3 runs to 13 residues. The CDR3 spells CAIQQEPNTEAFF. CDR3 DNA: TGTGCCATCCAACAGGAGCCGAACACTGAAGCTTTCTTT.

CDR3 coding DNA: TGTGCCACCAGTGATGCGGGAGTCGGGATTCTTAGCAATCAGCCCCAGCATTTT. The encoded protein is CATSDAGVGILSNQPQHF. This chain uses TRBV24-1 with TRBJ1-5; D gene unclear. The V end was cut by 3 bases, the J end by 0 bases, with 17 bases between. CDR1 is KGHDR and CDR2 is SFDVKD in the germline V gene. This CDR3 spans 18 amino acids.

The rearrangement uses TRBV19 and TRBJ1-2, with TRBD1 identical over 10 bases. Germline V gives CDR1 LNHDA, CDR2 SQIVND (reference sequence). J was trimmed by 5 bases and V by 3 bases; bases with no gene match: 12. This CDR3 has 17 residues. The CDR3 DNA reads TGTGCCAGTAGTATCGAAGTTGGGACAGGGGTAGAGTATGGCTACACCTTC. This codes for CASSIEVGTGVEYGYTF.

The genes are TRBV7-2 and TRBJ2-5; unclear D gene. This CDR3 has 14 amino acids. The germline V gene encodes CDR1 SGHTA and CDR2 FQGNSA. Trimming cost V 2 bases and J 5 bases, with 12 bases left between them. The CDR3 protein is CASSLKFAFETQYF. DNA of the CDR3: TGTGCCAGCAGCTTAAAGTTCGCGTTTGAGACCCAGTACTTC.

CDR3 residues: CASSIGPHSQYNEQFF. CDR3 sequence (DNA): TGTGCCAGTAGTATAGGGCCCCACAGCCAATACAATGAGCAGTTCTTC. The V and J genes are TRBV19 and TRBJ2-1, with D uncertain. The germline CDR1 and CDR2 sequences are LNHDA and SQIVND (reference sequence). Trimming took 1 base from V and 4 from J, leaving 14 bases between them. The CDR3 is 16 amino acids.

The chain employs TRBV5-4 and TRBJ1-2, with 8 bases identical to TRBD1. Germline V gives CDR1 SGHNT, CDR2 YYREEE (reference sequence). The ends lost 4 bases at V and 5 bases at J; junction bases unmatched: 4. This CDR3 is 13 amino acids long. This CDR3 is CASSEGQEYGYTF. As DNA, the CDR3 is TGTGCCAGCAGCGAGGGACAGGAATATGGCTACACCTTC.

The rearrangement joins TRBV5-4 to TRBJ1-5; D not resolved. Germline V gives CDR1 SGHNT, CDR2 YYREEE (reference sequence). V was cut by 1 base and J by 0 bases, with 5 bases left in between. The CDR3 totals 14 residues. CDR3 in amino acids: CASSLFGSNQPQHF. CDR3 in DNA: TGTGCCAGCAGCTTGTTCGGTAGCAATCAGCCCCAGCATTTT.

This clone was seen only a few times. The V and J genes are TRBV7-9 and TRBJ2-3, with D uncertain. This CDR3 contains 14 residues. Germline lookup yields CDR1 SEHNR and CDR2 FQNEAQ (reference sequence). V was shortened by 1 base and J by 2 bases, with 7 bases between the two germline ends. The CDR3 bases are TGTGCCAGCAGCTTAGGTAGCCCCACAGATACGCAGTATTTT. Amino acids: CASSLGSPTDTQYF. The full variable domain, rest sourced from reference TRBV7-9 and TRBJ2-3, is DTGVSQNPRHKITKRGQNVTFRCDPISEHNRLYWYRQTLGQGPEFLTYFQNEAQLEKSRLLSDRFSAERPKGSFSTLEIQRTEQGDSAMYLCASSLGSPTDTQYFGPGTRLTVL.

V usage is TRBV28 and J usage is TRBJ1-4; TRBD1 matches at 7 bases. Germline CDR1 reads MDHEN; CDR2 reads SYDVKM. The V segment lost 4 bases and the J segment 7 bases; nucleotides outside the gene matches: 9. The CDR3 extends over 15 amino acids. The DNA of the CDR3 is TGTGCCAGCAGTTACCTGACAGGGTCTGGTGAAAAACTGTTTTTT. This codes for CASSYLTGSGEKLFF.

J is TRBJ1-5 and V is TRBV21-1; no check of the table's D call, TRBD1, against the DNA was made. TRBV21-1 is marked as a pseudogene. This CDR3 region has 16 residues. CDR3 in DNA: TGTGCCAGCAGCGCTGGCCGGGACAGTCGCAATCAGCCCCAGCATTTT. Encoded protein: CASSAGRDSRNQPQHF.

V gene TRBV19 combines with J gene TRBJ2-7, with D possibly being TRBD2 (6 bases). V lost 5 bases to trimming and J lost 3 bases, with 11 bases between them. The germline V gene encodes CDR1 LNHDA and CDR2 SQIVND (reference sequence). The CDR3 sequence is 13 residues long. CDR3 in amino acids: CASSAGLFYEQYF. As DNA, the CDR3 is TGTGCCAGTAGTGCGGGACTCTTCTACGAGCAGTACTTC. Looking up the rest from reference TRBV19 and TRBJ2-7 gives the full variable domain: DGGITQSPKYLFRKEGQNVTLSCEQNLNHDAMYWYRQDPGQGLRLIYYSQIVNDFQKGDIAEGYSVSREKKESFPLTVTSAQKNPTAFYLCASSAGLFYEQYFGPGTRLTVT.